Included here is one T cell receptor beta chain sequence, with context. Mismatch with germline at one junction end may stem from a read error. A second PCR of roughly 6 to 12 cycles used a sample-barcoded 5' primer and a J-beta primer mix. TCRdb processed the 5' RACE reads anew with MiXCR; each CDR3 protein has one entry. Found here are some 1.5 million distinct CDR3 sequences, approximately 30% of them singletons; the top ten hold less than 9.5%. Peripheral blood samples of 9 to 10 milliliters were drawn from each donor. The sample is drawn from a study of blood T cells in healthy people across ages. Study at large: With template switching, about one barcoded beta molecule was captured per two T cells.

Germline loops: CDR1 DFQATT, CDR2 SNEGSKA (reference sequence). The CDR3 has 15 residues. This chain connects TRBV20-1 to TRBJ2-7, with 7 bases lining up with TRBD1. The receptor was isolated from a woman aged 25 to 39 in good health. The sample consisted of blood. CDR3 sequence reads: CSVREARQGDGEQYF. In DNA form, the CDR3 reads TGCAGTGTTAGAGAGGCTCGACAGGGTGATGGCGAGCAGTACTTC.